These T cell receptor beta chains were read from a single sample in a study of early T cells in non-severe SARS-CoV-2 infection. TCRdb re-derived calls from the 5' RACE reads in MiXCR, one entry per CDR3 protein. The data hold over 80,000 distinct CDR3 sequences, with 13% to 15% observed a single time. Sequencing input: whole blood. The receptors here all came from an adult who was a healthcare worker with PCR-confirmed SARS-CoV-2 infection or an uninfected control (not recorded which). CDR3s include the opening cysteine and the closing phenylalanine or tryptophan. The D gene is left open where the match is weak. Clone size, where shown, is once, few, many, or a class for clones that have expanded.

>13|TRBV29-1|.|.|TRBJ2-7
CSVMGQGRYEQYF
TGCAGCGTCATGGGGCAGGGGAGATACGAGCAGTACTTC
>13|TRBV20-1|TRBD1|few|TRBJ1-6
CSAKDRVESPLHF
TGCAGTGCCAAGGACAGGGTGGAATCACCCCTCCACTTT
>15|TRBV2|.|few|TRBJ2-5
CASSELAGALETQYF
TGTGCCAGCAGTGAACTCGCGGGGGCCCTAGAGACCCAGTACTTC
>11|TRBV29-1|.|.|TRBJ2-5
CSVDPLETQYF
TGCAGCGTTGATCCTCTGGAGACCCAGTACTTC
>13|TRBV3-1|.|.|TRBJ1-1
CASSHSVISEAFF
TGTGCCAGCAGCCACTCGGTGATCAGTGAAGCTTTCTTT
>13|TRBV5-1|.|few|TRBJ1-1
CASSSTFGTEAFF
TGCGCCAGCAGCTCGACATTCGGTACTGAAGCTTTCTTT
>13|TRBV5-4|TRBD1|once|TRBJ1-4
CASSQGQNEKLFF
TGTGCCAGCAGCCAGGGACAGAATGAAAAACTGTTTTTT
>13|TRBV5-4|.|.|TRBJ1-1
CASSLTGNVEAFF
TGTGCCAGCAGCTTAACAGGGAATGTGGAAGCTTTCTTT
>15|TRBV12-3/TRBV12-4|.|.|TRBJ2-3
CASSPGPRVLDTQYF
TGTGCCAGCAGTCCCGGGCCAAGGGTCCTAGATACGCAGTATTTT
>14|TRBV14|.|.|TRBJ2-1
CASSQETFYNEQFF
TGTGCCAGCAGCCAAGAGACGTTTTACAATGAGCAGTTCTTC
>11|TRBV28|.|.|TRBJ1-2
CASTTTYGYTF
TGTGCCAGCACCACAACCTATGGCTACACCTTC
>13|TRBV6-5|.|.|TRBJ1-1
CASSYMGGTEAFF
TGTGCCAGCAGTTACATGGGGGGGACTGAAGCTTTCTTT
>14|TRBV11-2|TRBD1|.|TRBJ1-2
CASSSQGMGYGYTF
TGTGCCAGCAGCTCACAGGGGATGGGCTATGGCTACACCTTC
>14|TRBV18|.|.|TRBJ1-1
CASSYDRSVPEAFF
TGTGCCAGCTCATACGACAGGAGCGTGCCTGAAGCTTTCTTT
>15|TRBV2|TRBD2|many|TRBJ2-1
CASSGGTSGDNEQFF
TGTGCCAGCAGTGGAGGGACTAGCGGGGACAATGAGCAGTTCTTC
>14|TRBV6-2/TRBV6-3|.|few|TRBJ1-5
CASIEDGNNQPQHF
TGTGCCAGCATTGAGGACGGGAACAATCAGCCCCAGCATTTT
>14|TRBV6-1|TRBD1|.|TRBJ1-6
CASSETGVGSPLHF
TGTGCCAGCAGTGAGACAGGGGTAGGTTCACCCCTCCACTTT
>16|TRBV7-2|TRBD2|few|TRBJ2-3
CASSHGGSGGTDTQYF
TGTGCCAGCAGCCATGGGGGTAGCGGGGGCACAGATACGCAGTATTTT
>16|TRBV28|TRBD2|many|TRBJ2-7
CASSTPLAGVPIGQYF
TGTGCCAGCAGTACCCCACTAGCGGGGGTTCCTATAGGGCAGTACTTC
>13|TRBV6-2/TRBV6-3|.|few|TRBJ1-5
CASSYPSNQPQHF
TGTGCCAGCAGTTATCCGAGCAATCAGCCCCAGCATTTT
>16|TRBV5-1|TRBD2|.|TRBJ2-3
CASSLVAGRFTDTQYF
TGCGCCAGCAGCTTGGTAGCGGGAAGATTCACAGATACGCAGTATTTT
>17|TRBV5-1|TRBD2|few|TRBJ2-2
CASSLAWGGYDTGELFF
TGCGCCAGCAGCTTGGCCTGGGGGGGATACGACACCGGGGAGCTGTTTTTT
>15|TRBV6-5|.|few|TRBJ2-6
CASRVTVSGANVLTF
TGTGCCAGCAGGGTAACAGTCTCTGGGGCCAACGTCCTGACTTTC
>11|TRBV10-1|.|few|TRBJ2-7
CASSDGVGQYF
TGCGCCAGCAGTGACGGAGTCGGGCAGTACTTC
>13|TRBV29-1|.|.|TRBJ2-5
CSVEAGRRETQYF
TGCAGCGTTGAAGCTGGCAGGAGAGAGACCCAGTACTTC
>17|TRBV6-6|TRBD1|few|TRBJ2-3
CASSYRTGWWNEDTQYF
TGTGCCAGCAGTTACCGGACAGGCTGGTGGAATGAAGATACGCAGTATTTT
>16|TRBV6-4|TRBD2|.|TRBJ2-3
CASTPGPAGGGDTQYF
TGTGCCAGCACCCCCGGGCCAGCGGGGGGCGGGGATACGCAGTATTTT
>15|TRBV6-6|TRBD1|many|TRBJ2-7
CASSRLQGETGEQYF
TGTGCCAGCAGTCGCCTACAGGGGGAAACGGGTGAGCAGTACTTC
>16|TRBV7-6|TRBD1|many|TRBJ1-1
CASSLPRTGVNTEAFF
TGTGCCAGCAGCTTACCCCGGACAGGGGTGAACACTGAAGCTTTCTTT
>14|TRBV6-5|TRBD1|many|TRBJ1-2
CASRLGQGAYGYTF
TGTGCCAGCAGGCTGGGACAGGGGGCCTATGGCTACACCTTC
>11|TRBV29-1|.|.|TRBJ2-7
CSVGGPYEQYF
TGCAGCGTTGGGGGGCCCTACGAGCAGTACTTC
>13|TRBV7-6|.|.|TRBJ1-6
CASQARGSSPLHF
TGTGCCAGCCAAGCGAGGGGTTCCTCACCCCTCCACTTT
>15|TRBV20-1|TRBD1|.|TRBJ1-4
CSASARQGSNEKLFF
TGCAGTGCTAGCGCTAGACAGGGTTCGAATGAAAAACTGTTTTTT
>14|TRBV6-6|.|once|TRBJ1-2
CASSYSRGYDGYTF
TGTGCCAGCAGTTACTCGAGAGGGTATGATGGCTACACCTTC
>14|TRBV18|.|.|TRBJ2-7
CASSPAGFGNEQYF
TGTGCCAGCTCACCCGCAGGGTTCGGCAACGAGCAGTACTTC
>14|TRBV6-2/TRBV6-3|TRBD1|.|TRBJ2-5
CASRRTGMQETQYF
TGTGCCAGCAGGAGGACAGGGATGCAAGAGACCCAGTACTTC
>13|TRBV7-9|.|few|TRBJ1-4
CASSQEGPNWLFF
TGTGCCAGCAGCCAGGAGGGGCCTAATTGGCTGTTTTTT
>15|TRBV10-3|TRBD2|few|TRBJ2-7
CAISESNGRAYEQYF
TGTGCCATCAGTGAGTCGAATGGGAGGGCCTACGAGCAGTACTTC
>14|TRBV5-6|.|.|TRBJ2-7
CASSRTGMRNEQYF
TGTGCCAGCAGCCGTACAGGGATGCGGAACGAGCAGTACTTC
>14|TRBV6-1|.|once|TRBJ2-3
CASRSPGGQSTQYF
TGTGCCAGCAGATCCCCTGGGGGCCAGAGTACGCAGTATTTT
>15|TRBV19|.|.|TRBJ1-5
CASSTQGGYNQPQHF
TGTGCCAGTAGTACGCAGGGAGGCTACAATCAGCCCCAGCATTTT
>14|TRBV6-2/TRBV6-3|.|few|TRBJ2-7
CASSYVGFLTEQYF
TGTGCCAGCAGTTATGTGGGGTTCCTTACCGAGCAGTACTTC
>19|TRBV7-9|TRBD1|.|TRBJ2-2
CASSLLGQGEKKNTGELFF
TGTGCCAGCAGCCTCCTAGGACAGGGGGAGAAGAAAAACACCGGGGAGCTGTTTTTT
>13|TRBV20-1|TRBD2|.|TRBJ2-5
CSAQRGTQETQYF
TGCAGTGCTCAGCGGGGGACCCAAGAGACCCAGTACTTC